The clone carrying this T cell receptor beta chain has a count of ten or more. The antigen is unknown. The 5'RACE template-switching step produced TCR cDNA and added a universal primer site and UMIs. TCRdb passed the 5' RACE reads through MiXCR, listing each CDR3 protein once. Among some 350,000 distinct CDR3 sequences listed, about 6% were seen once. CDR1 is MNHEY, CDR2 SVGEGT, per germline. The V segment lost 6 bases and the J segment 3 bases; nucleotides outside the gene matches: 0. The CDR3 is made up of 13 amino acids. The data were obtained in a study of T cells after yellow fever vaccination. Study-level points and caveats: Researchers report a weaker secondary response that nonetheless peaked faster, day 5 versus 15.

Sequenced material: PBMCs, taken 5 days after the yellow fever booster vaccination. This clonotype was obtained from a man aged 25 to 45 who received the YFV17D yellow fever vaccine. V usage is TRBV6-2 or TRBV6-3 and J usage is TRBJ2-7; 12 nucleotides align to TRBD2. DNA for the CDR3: TGTGCCAGCAGGACTAGCGGGAGCTACGAGCAGTACTTC. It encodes CASRTSGSYEQYF.